The next 3 T cell receptor beta chains were all read from a single sample in a study of T cell changes during pregnancy in multiple sclerosis. The assay was immunoSEQ multiplex PCR, and TCRdb's table has in-frame clones only and misses some. Counted here are nearly 20,000 clones, 86% occurring once; the ten biggest clones make up approximately 6.3%. The specimen was CD8+ T cells from peripheral blood mononuclear cells, collected in the third trimester of pregnancy. The receptors here all came from a female donor in good health, enrolled as a control in a pregnancy study.

V gene TRBV25-1 combines with J gene TRBJ2-7, with TRBD1 identical over 9 bases. Per the germline V gene, CDR1 is MGHDK and CDR2 is SYGVNS. V lost 3 bases and J lost 5; bases outside the gene matches: 5. This CDR3 spans 14 amino acids. CDR3 sequence reads: CASSETGGWDEQYF. The CDR3 DNA is TGTGCCAGCAGTGAGACAGGGGGATGGGACGAGCAGTACTTC.

The chain links TRBV4-3 to TRBJ2-2; no clear D. The ends were cut back, 2 bases at V and 6 bases at J, with 13 bases in the middle. Looked up from germline, CDR1 is LGHNA and CDR2 is YSLEER. The CDR3 has 15 residues. The CDR3 loop is CASSQILLRPGELFF. The CDR3 DNA reads as TGCGCCAGCAGCCAAATTTTACTGCGGCCCGGGGAGCTGTTTTTT.

The genes are TRBV6-1 and TRBJ2-3; possibly TRBD1 for D (6 bases). The CDR3 is 11 residues long. Between the trimmed V and J ends, which lost 10 bases and 8 bases, there was a span of 13 bases. Germline assignment: CDR1 MNHNS and CDR2 SASEGT. As DNA, the CDR3 is TGTGCCATCTTGTCAGGGGCTACGCAGTATTTT. This codes for CAILSGATQYF.